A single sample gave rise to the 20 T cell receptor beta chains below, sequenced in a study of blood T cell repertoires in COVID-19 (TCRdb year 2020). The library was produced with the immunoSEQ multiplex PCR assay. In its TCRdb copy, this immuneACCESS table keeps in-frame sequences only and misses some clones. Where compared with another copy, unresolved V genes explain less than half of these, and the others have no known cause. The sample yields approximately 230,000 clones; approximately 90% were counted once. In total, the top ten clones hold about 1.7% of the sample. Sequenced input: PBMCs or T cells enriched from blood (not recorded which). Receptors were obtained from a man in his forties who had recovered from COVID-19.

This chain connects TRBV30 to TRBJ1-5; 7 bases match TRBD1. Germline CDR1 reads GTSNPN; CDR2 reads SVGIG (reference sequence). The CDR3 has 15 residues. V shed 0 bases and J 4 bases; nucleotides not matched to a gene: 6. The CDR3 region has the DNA TGTGCCTGGAGTGTATGGCAGGGGGTTAATCAGCCCCAGCATTTT. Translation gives CAWSVWQGVNQPQHF.

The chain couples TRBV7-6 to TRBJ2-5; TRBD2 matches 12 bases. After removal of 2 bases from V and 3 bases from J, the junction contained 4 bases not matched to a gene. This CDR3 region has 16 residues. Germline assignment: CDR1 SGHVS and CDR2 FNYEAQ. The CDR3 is CASSLTGLAGKETQYF. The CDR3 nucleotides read TGTGCCAGCAGCTTAACGGGACTAGCGGGTAAAGAGACCCAGTACTTC.

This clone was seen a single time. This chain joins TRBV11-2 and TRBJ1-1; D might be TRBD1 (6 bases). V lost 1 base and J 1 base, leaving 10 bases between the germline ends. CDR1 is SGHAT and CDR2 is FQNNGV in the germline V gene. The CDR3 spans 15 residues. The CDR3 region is CASSLGTGTNTEAFF. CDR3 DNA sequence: TGTGCCAGCAGCTTAGGTACAGGGACGAACACTGAAGCTTTCTTT.

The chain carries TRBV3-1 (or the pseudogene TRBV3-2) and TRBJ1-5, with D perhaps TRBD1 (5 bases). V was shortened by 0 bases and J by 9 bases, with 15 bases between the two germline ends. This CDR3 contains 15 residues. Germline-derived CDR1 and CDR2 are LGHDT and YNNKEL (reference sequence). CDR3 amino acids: CASSQDRGGGTPQHF. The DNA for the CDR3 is TGTGCCAGCAGCCAAGACCGCGGGGGGGGGACGCCCCAGCATTTT.

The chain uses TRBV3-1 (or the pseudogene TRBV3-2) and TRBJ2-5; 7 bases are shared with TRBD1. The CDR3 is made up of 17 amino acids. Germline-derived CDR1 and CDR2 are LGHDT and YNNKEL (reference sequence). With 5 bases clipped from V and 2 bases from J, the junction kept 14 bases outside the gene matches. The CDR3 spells CASSFNRGNKLQETQYF. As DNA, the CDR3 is TGTGCCAGCAGCTTTAACAGGGGAAATAAGCTTCAAGAGACCCAGTACTTC.

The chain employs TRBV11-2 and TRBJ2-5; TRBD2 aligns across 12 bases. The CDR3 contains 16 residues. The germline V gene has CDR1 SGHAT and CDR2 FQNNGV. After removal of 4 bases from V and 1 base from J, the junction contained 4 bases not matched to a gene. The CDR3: CASSWGTSGLQETQYF. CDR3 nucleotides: TGTGCCAGCAGCTGGGGGACTAGCGGGCTCCAAGAGACCCAGTACTTC. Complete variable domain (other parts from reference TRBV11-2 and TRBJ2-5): EAGVAQSPRYKIIEKRQSVAFWCNPISGHATLYWYQQILGQGPKLLIQFQNNGVVDDSQLPKDRFSAERLKGVDSTLKIQPAKLEDSAVYLCASSWGTSGLQETQYFGPGTRLLVL.

In DNA form, the CDR3 reads TGTGCCAGCAGTTTGGGACAGGGGGTAGAAAAGCAGTTCTTC. Its translation is CASSLGQGVEKQFF. The chain carries TRBV28 and TRBJ2-1, with 11 positions matching TRBD1. Germline V gives CDR1 MDHEN, CDR2 SYDVKM. The CDR3 loop spans 14 amino acids. Trimming cost V 3 bases and J 11 bases; bases outside gene matches: 6.

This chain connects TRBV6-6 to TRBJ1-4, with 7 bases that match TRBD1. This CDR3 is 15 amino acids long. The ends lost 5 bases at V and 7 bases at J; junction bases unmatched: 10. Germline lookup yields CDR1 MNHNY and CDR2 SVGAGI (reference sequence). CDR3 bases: TGTGCCAGCAGTGACCCAGGGGGTTGGAGTGAAAAACTGTTTTTT. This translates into CASSDPGGWSEKLFF.

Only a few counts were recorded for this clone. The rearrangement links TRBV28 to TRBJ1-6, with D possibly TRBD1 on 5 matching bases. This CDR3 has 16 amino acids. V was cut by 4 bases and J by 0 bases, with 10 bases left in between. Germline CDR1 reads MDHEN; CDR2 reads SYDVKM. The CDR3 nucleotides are TGTGCCAGCAGTTCGCCAGGGAACTCCTATAATTCACCCCTCCACTTT. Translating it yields CASSSPGNSYNSPLHF.

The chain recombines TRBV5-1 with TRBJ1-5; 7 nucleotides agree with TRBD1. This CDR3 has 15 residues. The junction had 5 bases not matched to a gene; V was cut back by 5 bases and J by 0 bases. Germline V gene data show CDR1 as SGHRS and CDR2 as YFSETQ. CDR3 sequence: CASRTGTDSNQPQHF. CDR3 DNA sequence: TGCGCCAGCAGAACCGGGACAGATAGCAATCAGCCCCAGCATTTT.

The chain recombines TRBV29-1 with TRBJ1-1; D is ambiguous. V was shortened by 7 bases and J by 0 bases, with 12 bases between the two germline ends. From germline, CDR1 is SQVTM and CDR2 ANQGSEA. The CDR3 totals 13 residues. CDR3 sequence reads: CSGEDGLNTEAFF. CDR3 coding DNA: TGCAGCGGGGAGGACGGCCTGAACACTGAAGCTTTCTTT. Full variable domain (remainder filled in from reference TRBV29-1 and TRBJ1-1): SAVISQKPSRDICQRGTSLTIQCQVDSQVTMMFWYRQQPGQSLTLIATANQGSEATYESGFVIDKFPISRPNLTFSTLTVSNMSPEDSSIYLCSGEDGLNTEAFFGQGTRLTVV.

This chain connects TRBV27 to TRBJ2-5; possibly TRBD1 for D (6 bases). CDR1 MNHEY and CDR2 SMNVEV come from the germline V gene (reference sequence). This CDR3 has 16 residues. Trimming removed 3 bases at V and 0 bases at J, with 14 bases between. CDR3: CASSFVRTANQETQYF. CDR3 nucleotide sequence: TGTGCCAGCAGTTTTGTTCGGACAGCAAACCAAGAGACCCAGTACTTC.

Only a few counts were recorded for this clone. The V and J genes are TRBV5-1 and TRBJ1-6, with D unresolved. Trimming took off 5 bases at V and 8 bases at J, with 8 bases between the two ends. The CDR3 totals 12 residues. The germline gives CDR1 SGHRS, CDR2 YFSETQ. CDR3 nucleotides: TGCGCCAGCAGAAGCAATGATTCACCCCTCCACTTT. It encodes CASRSNDSPLHF.

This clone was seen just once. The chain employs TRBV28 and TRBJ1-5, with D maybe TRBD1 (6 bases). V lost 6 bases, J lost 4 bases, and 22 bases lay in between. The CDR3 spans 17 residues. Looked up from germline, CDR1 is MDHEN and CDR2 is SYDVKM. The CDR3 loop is CASSMIPEGVVNQPQHF. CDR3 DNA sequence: TGTGCCAGCAGCATGATACCTGAGGGGGTGGTAAATCAGCCCCAGCATTTT.

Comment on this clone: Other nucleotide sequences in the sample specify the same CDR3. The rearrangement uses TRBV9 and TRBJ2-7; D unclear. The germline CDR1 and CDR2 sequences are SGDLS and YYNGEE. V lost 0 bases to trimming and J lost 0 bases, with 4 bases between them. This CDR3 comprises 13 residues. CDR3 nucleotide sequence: TGTGCCAGCAGCGTAGATAGCTCCTACGAGCAGTACTTC. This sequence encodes CASSVDSSYEQYF.

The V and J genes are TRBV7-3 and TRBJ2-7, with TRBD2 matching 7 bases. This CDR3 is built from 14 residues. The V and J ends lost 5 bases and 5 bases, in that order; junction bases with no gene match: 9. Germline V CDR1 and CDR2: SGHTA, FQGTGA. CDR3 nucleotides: TGTGCCAGCAGCCCTAGCGGAGGTCTCCACGAGCAGTACTTC. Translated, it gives CASSPSGGLHEQYF.

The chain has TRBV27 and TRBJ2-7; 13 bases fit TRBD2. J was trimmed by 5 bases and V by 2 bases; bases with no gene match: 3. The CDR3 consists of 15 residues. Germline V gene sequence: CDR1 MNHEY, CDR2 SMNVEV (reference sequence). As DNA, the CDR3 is TGTGCCAGCAGTTTAGGGACTAGCGGGATCCACGAGCAGTACTTC. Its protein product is CASSLGTSGIHEQYF.

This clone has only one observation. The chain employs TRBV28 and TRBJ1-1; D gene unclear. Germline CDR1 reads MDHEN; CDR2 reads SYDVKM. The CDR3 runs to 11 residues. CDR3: CAVSKSTEAFF. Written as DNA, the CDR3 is TGTGCGGTTTCTAAGAGCACTGAAGCTTTCTTT.

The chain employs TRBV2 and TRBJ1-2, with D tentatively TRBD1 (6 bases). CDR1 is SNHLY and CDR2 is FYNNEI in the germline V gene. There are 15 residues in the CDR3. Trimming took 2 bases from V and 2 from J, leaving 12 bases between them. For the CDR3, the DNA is TGTGCCAGCAGTGAACAGGACAGCGCAAACTATGGCTACACCTTC. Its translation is CASSEQDSANYGYTF.

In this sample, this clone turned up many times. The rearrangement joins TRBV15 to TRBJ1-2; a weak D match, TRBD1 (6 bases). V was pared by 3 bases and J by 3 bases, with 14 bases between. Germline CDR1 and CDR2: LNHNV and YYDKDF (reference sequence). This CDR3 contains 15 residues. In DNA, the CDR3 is TGTGCCACCAGCAGGGGGGCCTCCCGGTACTATGGCTACACCTTC. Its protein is CATSRGASRYYGYTF.